This TCR beta chain was retrieved from a study of tumor and adjacent non-tumor tissue in lung cancer. This sample's RNA came from whole unsorted tissue. As regards this clonotype: A much more abundant neighbour one base away suggests this may be a read error.

The CDR3 runs to 13 residues. Germline CDR1 reads MNHEY; CDR2 reads SVGAGI. The V end was cut by 8 bases, the J end by 9 bases, with 17 bases between. TCRbeta libraries were built with three rounds of nested PCR, modified from ARM-PCR. MiXCR was run by TCRdb on the multiplex PCR reads, yielding one entry per CDR3 protein. The sample carries 200,000 to 250,000 distinct CDR3 sequences, about 76% recorded once. The sample comprised lung tumor tissue. The TCR comes from a man in his sixties with non-small cell lung cancer. The V and J genes are TRBV6-5 and TRBJ1-5; maybe TRBD1 (5 bases). In DNA form, the CDR3 reads TGTGCCAGCCAACAGGTACACGGGTGGCCCCAGCATTTT. The encoded protein is CASQQVHGWPQHF.